These T cell receptor beta chains were read from a single sample in a study of metastatic and nonmetastatic thyroid tumors. TCRdb used MiXCR to call clones anew from the PCR reads. Among tens of thousands of clones listed, roughly 14% were seen once. Sequenced sample: tumor tissue. Every receptor here comes from a female donor with papillary thyroid cancer or a benign thyroid nodule (not recorded which). Some clones in this sample may be carry-over from other donors' samples. The CDR3 runs from the conserved cysteine through the conserved F or W. Each record gives: D gene, J gene, V gene, clone size, CDR3 DNA, CDR3 protein. A D gene is named only where the DNA matches it firmly. The listing skips clone size in some rows; elsewhere it reads once, few, many or a size class.

- TRBJ1-1 TRBV28 many TGTGCCAGCATCCAACCCGGGAGCACTGAAGCTTTCTTT CASIQPGSTEAFF
- TRBJ2-2 TRBV14 many TGTGCCAGCAGCCAAGTATTCAACACCGGGGAGCTGTTTTTT CASSQVFNTGELFF
- TRBJ2-7 TRBV4-2 - TGTGCCAGCAGCCAAGAGGTCAGGGGCTCCTACGAGCAGTACTTC CASSQEVRGSYEQYF
- TRBJ2-1 TRBV11-2 - TGTGCCAGCAGGCCCGCGGGTGTTAGCTCCTACAATGAGCAGTTCTTC CASRPAGVSSYNEQFF
- TRBJ2-5 TRBV12-3/TRBV12-4 many TGTGCCAGCACTTCGATTGGAGGAGAGACCCAGTACTTC CASTSIGGETQYF
TRBD1 TRBJ1-5 TRBV12-3/TRBV12-4 many TGTGCCAGCAGTTTAGACAGGGGACAGGAAGGGCCCCAGCATTTT CASSLDRGQEGPQHF
- TRBJ2-2 TRBV7-7 many TGTGCCAGCAGCTTACGCGAAGCGAACACCGGGGAGCTGTTTTTT CASSLREANTGELFF
TRBD2 TRBJ2-1 TRBV5-1 many TGCGCCAGCAGCTTGAGGGCGGGAGAGGTAAATGAGCAGTTCTTC CASSLRAGEVNEQFF
- TRBJ1-2 TRBV25-1 few TGTGCCAGCAGTCTCCCGCAGGGGAAAGGCTACAACTTC CASSLPQGKGYNF
- TRBJ2-2 TRBV20-1 - TGCAGTTCTAGATTTACAGGGGCCCGGGGCGGGGACCTGTTTTTT CSSRFTGARGGDLFF
- TRBJ2-2 TRBV3-1 many TGTGCCAGCAGCCAAGATCCTAGCCAATGGTTCGTGACCGGGGAGCTGTTTTTT CASSQDPSQWFVTGELFF
TRBD2 TRBJ2-5 TRBV24-1 many TGTGCCACCAGTGAAACTAGCGGGGAAGAGACCCAGTACTTC CATSETSGEETQYF
- TRBJ2-1 TRBV6-1 few TGTGCCAGCAGTCCTGCCAGAGACAATGAGCAGTTCTTC CASSPARDNEQFF
TRBD1 TRBJ1-5 TRBV12-5 many TGTGCTAGTGCCCCGACAGGGAATCAGCCCCAGCATTTT CASAPTGNQPQHF
- TRBJ1-1 TRBV12-3/TRBV12-4 many TGTGCCAGCAGAGCTACAGGACTTAACTATGAAGCTTTCTTT CASRATGLNYEAFF
- TRBJ1-1 TRBV20-1 many TGCAGTGCAAGTTCCGGGACAAGGAACACTGAAGCTTTCTTT CSASSGTRNTEAFF
- TRBJ1-4 TRBV20-1 many TGCAGTGCTTACGGGTTGAAAAATGAAAAACTGTTTTTT CSAYGLKNEKLFF
TRBD1 TRBJ1-1 TRBV2 many TGTGCCAGCAGGGGCGGACAGGGGGCGAACACTGAAGCTTTCTTT CASRGGQGANTEAFF
TRBD2 TRBJ2-5 TRBV20-1 - TGCAGTGCTTTTCGATTAGGACTAGCGTGTGACGGCGAGACCCAGTACTTC CSAFRLGLACDGETQYF
- TRBJ2-4 TRBV4-2 many TGTGCCAGCAGCCACCCTCTAGGGACAGCGGGAAACATTCAGTACTTC CASSHPLGTAGNIQYF
TRBD2 TRBJ2-7 TRBV20-1 many TGCAGTGCCAAACCCGGGACTAGCGGAGTCTACGAGCAGTACTTC CSAKPGTSGVYEQYF
TRBD2 TRBJ2-1 TRBV5-1 many TGCGCCAGCAGCTTGGATAGCGGGAGGGCATACAATGAGCAGTTCTTC CASSLDSGRAYNEQFF
- TRBJ2-1 TRBV7-9 many TGTGCCAGCAGCACCCGGGACCTGTACAATGAGCAGTTCTTC CASSTRDLYNEQFF
- TRBJ1-2 TRBV19 many TGTGCCAGTAGTATAGAGCGTGGTTATGGCTACACCTTC CASSIERGYGYTF
- TRBJ2-5 TRBV27 many TGTGCCAGCAGGGCAGGGCTCACCCGGTCCGAGACCCAGTACTTC CASRAGLTRSETQYF
TRBD1 TRBJ2-1 TRBV4-1 many TGCGCCAGCAGCCAAGGTACCAGGGGGAATGAGCAGTTCTTC CASSQGTRGNEQFF
TRBD2 TRBJ2-7 TRBV19 many TGTGCCAGATTTTGCCCGGGGGGGTGTTCCTACGAGCAGTACTTC CARFCPGGCSYEQYF
TRBD2 TRBJ2-1 TRBV20-1 large TGCAGTGCTAGTCGGGGAGGGTGGAATGAGCAGTTCTTC CSASRGGWNEQFF
TRBD2 TRBJ2-5 TRBV20-1 once TGCAGTGCTAAAGATTCGCAGCGGGGTCATCAAGAGACCCAGTACTTC CSAKDSQRGHQETQYF
- TRBJ1-6 TRBV7-2 many TGTGCCAGCAGCTCCCTGGGGGCAGGGCTATCACCCCTCCACTTT CASSSLGAGLSPLHF
- TRBJ2-3 TRBV18 many TGTGCCAGCTCACCACCCGACCCAAAATTCACAGATACGCAGTATTTT CASSPPDPKFTDTQYF